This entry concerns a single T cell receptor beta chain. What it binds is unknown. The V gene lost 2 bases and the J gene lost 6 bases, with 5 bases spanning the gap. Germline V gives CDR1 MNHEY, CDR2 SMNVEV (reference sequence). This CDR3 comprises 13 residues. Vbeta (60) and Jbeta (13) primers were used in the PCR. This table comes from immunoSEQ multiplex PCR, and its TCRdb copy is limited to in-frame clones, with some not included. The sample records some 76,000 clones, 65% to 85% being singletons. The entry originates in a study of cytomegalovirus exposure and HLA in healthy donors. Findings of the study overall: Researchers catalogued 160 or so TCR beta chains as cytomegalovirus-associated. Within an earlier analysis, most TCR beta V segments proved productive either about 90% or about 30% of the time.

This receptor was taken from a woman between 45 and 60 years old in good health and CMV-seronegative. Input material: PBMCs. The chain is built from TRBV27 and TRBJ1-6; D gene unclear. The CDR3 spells CASSLAVNSPLHF. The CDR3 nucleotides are TGTGCCAGCAGTTTAGCAGTTAATTCACCCCTCCACTTT.